The entry below describes one TCR beta chain. TCRdb's copy holds only in-frame clones and misses some; the assay was immunoSEQ multiplex PCR. This sample has fewer than 20,000 clones, with around 70% found just once. These data originate in a study of PD-1 and CTLA-4 blockade in melanoma. From germline, CDR1 is SNHLY and CDR2 FYNNEI. Trimming removed 11 bases at V and 1 base at J, with 15 bases between. This CDR3 region has 15 residues. J is TRBJ1-6 and V is TRBV2; D remains unclear. This specimen was CD8+ T cells from peripheral blood, taken before anti-PD-1 treatment. This receptor was obtained from a human donor with melanoma. The CDR3 DNA reads as TGTGCCGGCACACTCGCGGGATCCTATAATTCACCCCTCCACTTT. It codes for CAGTLAGSYNSPLHF.